Given below is one T cell receptor beta chain in context. Its matching antigen is unknown. The record originates from a study of T cells in localized non-small cell lung cancer. CDR1 MNHNY and CDR2 SVGAGI come from the germline V gene (reference sequence). The CDR3 loop spans 15 amino acids. Unmatched junction bases numbered 10, after V lost 6 bases and J lost 6 bases. The data were produced by immunoSEQ multiplex PCR, yet TCRdb's version contains in-frame clones alone and is incomplete. Here the sample spans some 27,000 clones, 70% to 90% being singletons. Study-wide findings and caveats: Sequence data derive from only one tumor region, so heterogeneity remains possible. Turning up in adjacent lung were a median around 50 of the top 100 tumor clones. Those with higher blood T cell density had longer overall survival. Adjacent uninvolved lung tissue had the highest T cell clonality, exceeding tumor.

The sample was peripheral blood, taken before any cancer treatment. This chain connects TRBV6-6 to TRBJ1-2; 10 bases align to TRBD1. This receptor was identified in a woman between 18 and 50 years old with stage I lung adenocarcinoma. For the CDR3, the DNA is TGTGCCAGCAGGGTTCGACAGGGGGCGCTGGATGGCTACACCTTC. Translating gives CASRVRQGALDGYTF.